This T cell receptor beta chain was found in a study of blood T cell repertoires in COVID-19. Study as a whole: Samples representing acute and convalescent COVID-19 were sourced from the United States, Italy and Spain. From T cells, B-cell-depleted T cells, or PBMCs came the material, which was cDNA or gDNA.

Source study methods: Amplification of reference gene primers provided the estimated nucleated cell counts. Clones were sequenced by immunoSEQ multiplex PCR, and TCRdb holds only the in-frame ones, with some missing. The DNA was the basis for D and trimming; V, J and clone size are from that table. The sample consists of around 100,000 clones, more than 75% of them appearing once. The receptor was derived from a human donor in a cohort sampled during active COVID-19. Sequences were obtained from peripheral blood.

The CDR3 nucleotides read TGTGCCAGCAGTTCGGCGACAGGGGAAAATGAAAAACTGTTTTTT. Translating gives CASSSATGENEKLFF. The chain carries TRBV28 and TRBJ1-4; TRBD1 aligns across 8 bases. CDR3 size: 15 residues. Germline V lookup: CDR1 MDHEN, CDR2 SYDVKM. V dropped 4 bases and J dropped 5; count of bases not matched to a gene: 6.